This T cell receptor (beta chain) emerged from a study of blood T cells in healthy people across ages. Of note for this clonotype: This may come from a read error, since a much larger clone is one base off.

Per sample, a minimum of 6 million PBMCs were isolated. The second PCR ran 7 to 11 cycles with a sample-barcoded 5' primer and J-beta primers. Each cDNA molecule was tagged by a template-switch adaptor with 12 random nucleotides. TCRdb analysed the 5' RACE reads with MiXCR anew, one entry per CDR3 protein. The profile covers 650,000 to 700,000 distinct CDR3 sequences, with 32% appearing a single time and roughly 14% taken by the ten largest. This CDR3 has 11 residues. Trimming removed 6 bases at V and 11 bases at J, with 16 bases between. Germline CDR1 DFQATT, CDR2 SNEGSKA (reference sequence). The TCR comes from a woman aged 80 or over in good health. The V call is TRBV20-1, the J call TRBJ2-5, with D possibly being TRBD2 (6 bases). Material for sequencing was blood. This CDR3 reads CSAGDGRGQYF. In DNA, the CDR3 is TGCAGTGCAGGGGACGGTCGGGGGCAGTACTTC.